What follows are 11 T cell receptor beta chains derived from one specimen sequenced in a study of early T cells in non-severe SARS-CoV-2 infection. Using its own MiXCR run on the 5' RACE reads, TCRdb lists one record per CDR3 protein. The profile shows approximately 80,000 distinct CDR3 sequences, roughly 10% of them singletons. The sequences come from whole blood, collected at baseline. The receptor source for this set is an adult who was a healthcare worker with PCR-confirmed SARS-CoV-2 infection or an uninfected control (not recorded which).

The rearrangement joins TRBV7-2 to TRBJ2-5; 14 bases fit TRBD2. J gave up 12 bases and V 7 bases, and 13 bases lay outside the gene matches. The germline V gene encodes CDR1 SGHTA and CDR2 FQGNSA. The CDR3 is 15 amino acids. CDR3 nucleotides: TGTGCCAGCAATGAAAGACTCGGGACTAGCGGGGGCAAGTACTTC. Its translation is CASNERLGTSGGKYF. The full variable domain, with the rest looked up from reference TRBV7-2 and TRBJ2-5, is GAGVSQSPSNKVTEKGKDVELRCDPISGHTALYWYRQSLGQGLEFLIYFQGNSAPDKSGLPSDRFSAERTGGSVSTLTIQRTQQEDSAVYLCASNERLGTSGGKYFGPGTRLLVL.

The chain links TRBV11-2 to TRBJ2-1; 15 positions match TRBD2. The germline gives CDR1 SGHAT, CDR2 FQNNGV. The CDR3 has 18 residues. V lost 5 bases and J lost 1; bases outside the gene matches: 6. CDR3: CASSQAGLAGGSYNEQFF. In DNA form, the CDR3 reads TGTGCCAGCAGCCAGGCGGGACTAGCGGGGGGATCCTACAATGAGCAGTTCTTC.

The V and J genes are TRBV29-1 and TRBJ1-1; no reliable D call. Germline V gives CDR1 SQVTM, CDR2 ANQGSEA. This CDR3 contains 11 residues. Trimming removed 4 bases at V and 2 bases at J, with 5 bases between. The CDR3 is CSVAKNTEAFF. The CDR3 nucleotides read TGCAGCGTTGCCAAAAACACTGAAGCTTTCTTT.

The rearrangement joins TRBV7-6 to TRBJ2-3; D possibly corresponds to TRBD1 (5 bases). The V and J ends lost 1 base and 0 bases respectively, with 14 bases between them. The germline V gene has CDR1 SGHVS and CDR2 FNYEAQ. This CDR3 has 17 amino acids. Here the CDR3 reads CASSLGGRLRSTDTQYF. In nucleotides, the CDR3 is TGTGCCAGCAGCTTAGGGGGCCGATTGAGGAGCACAGATACGCAGTATTTT. The whole variable domain, filled in from reference TRBV7-6 and TRBJ2-3, reads GAGVSQSPRYKVTKRGQDVALRCDPISGHVSLYWYRQALGQGPEFLTYFNYEAQQDKSGLPNDRFSAERPEGSISTLTIQRTEQRDSAMYRCASSLGGRLRSTDTQYFGPGTRLTVL.

The J gene is TRBJ1-1, the V gene TRBV5-5; D not certain. The V gene lost 2 bases and the J gene lost 1 base, with 12 bases spanning the gap. The CDR3 is 15 residues long. Germline loops: CDR1 SGHKS, CDR2 YYEKEE (reference sequence). CDR3 amino acids: CASSLIIQENTEAFF. DNA of the CDR3: TGTGCCAGCAGCTTAATTATCCAGGAGAACACTGAAGCTTTCTTT.

About this clonotype: This may come from a read error, since a much larger clone is one base off. The chain uses TRBV2 and TRBJ2-4; D is unresolved. Per the germline V gene, CDR1 is SNHLY and CDR2 is FYNNEI. This CDR3 is built from 12 residues. The CDR3 is CASNAAKDIQYF. Written as DNA, the CDR3 is TGTGCCAGCAATGCAGCCAAAGACATTCAGTACTTC.

This clonotype has at least ten counts. The CDR3 is CASSLTPRGGTQETQYF. The CDR3, as DNA: TGTGCCAGCAGCTTAACCCCCCGGGGGGGCACTCAAGAGACCCAGTACTTC. J is TRBJ2-5 and V is TRBV7-3; 8 bases match TRBD2. Germline V gene sequence: CDR1 SGHTA, CDR2 FQGTGA. The ends lost 0 bases at V and 2 bases at J; junction bases unmatched: 8. There are 17 residues in the CDR3.

The CDR3 region is CASLADNYGYTF. The DNA for the CDR3 is TGTGCCTCCCTGGCGGATAACTATGGCTACACCTTC. The chain uses TRBV6-2 or TRBV6-3 and TRBJ1-2; no firm D call. In germline, CDR1 is MNHEY, CDR2 SVGEGT. The CDR3 totals 12 residues. Trimming left V 11 bases short and J 1 base short, with 11 bases between.

With respect to this clonotype: Sequence at one end of the junction differs from germline and may be a read error. The rearrangement joins TRBV11-2 to TRBJ2-7; TRBD2 matches 8 bases. Germline CDR1 and CDR2: SGHAT and FQNNGV. The length of the CDR3 is 15 residues. CDR3 region: CVSSLGLAGSYEQYF. CDR3 coding DNA: TGTGTCAGCAGCTTAGGATTAGCGGGGAGCTACGAGCAGTACTTC.

This clonotype was seen ten or more times. J is TRBJ1-4 and V is TRBV6-6; D unresolved. CDR1 is MNHNY and CDR2 is SVGAGI in the germline V gene (reference sequence). V was pared by 0 bases and J by 2 bases, with 10 bases between. This CDR3 is 16 amino acids long. This CDR3 is CASSYSAGSTNEKLFF. Here the CDR3 DNA reads TGTGCCAGCAGTTACTCGGCGGGGTCTACTAATGAAAAACTGTTTTTT.

The table lists this clonotype with a few counts. CDR3 sequence: CASTKVGQGMNTEAFF. For the CDR3, the DNA is TGTGCCAGCACCAAAGTCGGACAGGGAATGAACACTGAAGCTTTCTTT. The J gene is TRBJ1-1, the V gene TRBV5-6; 8 bases map to TRBD1. Trimming removed 6 bases from V and 0 bases from J; junction bases left unmatched: 10. CDR3 size: 16 residues. The V gene's germline CDR1 is SGHDT and CDR2 YYEEEE.